The source of this T cell receptor (beta chain) is a study of cytomegalovirus exposure and HLA in healthy donors. Trimming removed 6 bases from V and 0 bases from J, with 11 bases in between. This CDR3 has 15 amino acids. Germline V gene sequence: CDR1 MNHEY, CDR2 SMNVEV (reference sequence). Whole-study findings and limits: Roughly even sequencing depth across donors was the assumption behind the presence/absence analyses. The availability of immune exposure information extended only to CMV serostatus.

Both 60 Vbeta primers and 13 Jbeta primers went into the PCR. TCRdb's copy holds only in-frame clones and misses some; the assay was immunoSEQ multiplex PCR. This sample has approximately 130,000 clones, with about 86% found just once. In regard to this clone: What it binds is unknown.

The chain links TRBV27 to TRBJ2-2; TRBD1 might be the D (5 bases). The TCR sequence derives from a woman in her thirties or forties in good health and CMV-seronegative. Sequenced sample: PBMCs. The CDR3 region is CASSWTRSNTGELFF. Here the CDR3 DNA reads TGTGCCAGCAGCTGGACAAGATCGAACACCGGGGAGCTGTTTTTT.